This T cell receptor beta chain was recorded in a study of T cell responses to AZD1222 COVID-19 vaccine. With respect to this clone: Its antigen is not known.

General study findings and limits: The study found vaccine-associated CD4 TCRs spanning spike, dominant at 160-218 and 743-854. Possibly, clonal diversity was underestimated; donors were largely white British and included more females.

The CDR3 extends over 15 amino acids. CDR1 SQVTM and CDR2 ANQGSEA come from the germline V gene. V shed 6 bases, J shed 2 bases, and the junction held 9 bases outside the gene matches. Method: immunoSEQ multiplex PCR; TCRdb's copy keeps in-frame clones and lacks some. Of about 140,000 clones in the sample, just over 90% are singletons; the top ten hold 4% to 5.5%. The receptor was derived from an adult in good health. This material consisted of peripheral blood, taken on day 0 of AZD1222 vaccination. The genes are TRBV29-1 and TRBJ2-1, with TRBD2 matching 8 bases. CDR3 residues: CSVLGGGSPYNEQFF. CDR3 sequence (DNA): TGCAGCGTCCTCGGCGGGGGGAGTCCCTACAATGAGCAGTTCTTC.